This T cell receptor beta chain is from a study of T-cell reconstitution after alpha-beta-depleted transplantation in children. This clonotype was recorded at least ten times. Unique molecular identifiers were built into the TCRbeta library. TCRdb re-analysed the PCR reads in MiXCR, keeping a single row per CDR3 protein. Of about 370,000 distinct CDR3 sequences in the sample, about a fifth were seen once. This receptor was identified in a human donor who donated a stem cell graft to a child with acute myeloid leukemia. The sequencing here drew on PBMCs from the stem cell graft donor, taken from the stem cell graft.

The CDR3 loop is CASSSSAGVDEQFF. The CDR3 bases are TGTGCCAGCAGTTCCTCAGCAGGGGTGGATGAGCAGTTCTTC. The V call is TRBV6-2 or TRBV6-3, the J call TRBJ2-1, with TRBD1 as a possible D gene (6 bases). Deletions cut 4 bases from V and 8 bases from J, with 15 bases between. There are 14 residues in the CDR3. CDR1 and CDR2 (germline): MNHEY, SVGEGT.